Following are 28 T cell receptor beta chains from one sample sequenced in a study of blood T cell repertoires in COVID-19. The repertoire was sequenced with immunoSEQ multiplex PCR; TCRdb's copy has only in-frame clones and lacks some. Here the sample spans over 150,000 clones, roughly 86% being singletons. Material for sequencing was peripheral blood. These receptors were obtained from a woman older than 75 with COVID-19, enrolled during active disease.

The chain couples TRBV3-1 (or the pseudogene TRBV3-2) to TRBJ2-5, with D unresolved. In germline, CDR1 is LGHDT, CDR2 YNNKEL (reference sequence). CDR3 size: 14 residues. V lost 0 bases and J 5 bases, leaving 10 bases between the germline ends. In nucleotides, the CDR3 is TGTGCCAGCAGCCAAGAGCTCACATGGGAGACCCAGTACTTC. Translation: CASSQELTWETQYF.

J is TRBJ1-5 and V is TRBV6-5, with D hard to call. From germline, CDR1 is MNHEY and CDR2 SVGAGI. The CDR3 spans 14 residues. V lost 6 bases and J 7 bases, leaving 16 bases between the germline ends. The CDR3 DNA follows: TGTGCCAGCAGCCGCGGTCAAATCGGACAGCCCCAGCATTTT. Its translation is CASSRGQIGQPQHF.

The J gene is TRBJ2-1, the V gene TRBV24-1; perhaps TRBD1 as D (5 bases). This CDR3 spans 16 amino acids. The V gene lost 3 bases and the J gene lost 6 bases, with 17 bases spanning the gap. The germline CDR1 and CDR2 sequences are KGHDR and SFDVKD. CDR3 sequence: CATSDPNRPGANEQFF. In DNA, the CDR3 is TGTGCCACCAGTGATCCAAACAGGCCCGGCGCCAATGAGCAGTTCTTC.

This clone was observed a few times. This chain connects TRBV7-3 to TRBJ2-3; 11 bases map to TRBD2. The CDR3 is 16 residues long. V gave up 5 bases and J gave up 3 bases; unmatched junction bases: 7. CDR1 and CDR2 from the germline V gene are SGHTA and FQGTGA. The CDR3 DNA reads TGTGCCAGCAGCCCGCAGGGACTAGCGGTTACAGATACGCAGTATTTT. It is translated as CASSPQGLAVTDTQYF.

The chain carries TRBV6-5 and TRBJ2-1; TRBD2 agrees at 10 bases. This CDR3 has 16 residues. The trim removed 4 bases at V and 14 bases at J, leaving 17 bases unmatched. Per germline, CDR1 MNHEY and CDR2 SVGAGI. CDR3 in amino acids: CASSSSGTSAGGVEFF. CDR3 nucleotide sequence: TGTGCCAGCAGTTCCTCCGGGACTAGCGCGGGGGGGGTAGAGTTCTTC.

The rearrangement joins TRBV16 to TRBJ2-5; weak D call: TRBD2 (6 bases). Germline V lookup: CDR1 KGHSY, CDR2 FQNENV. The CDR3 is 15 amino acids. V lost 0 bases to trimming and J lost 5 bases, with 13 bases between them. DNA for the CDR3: TGTGCCAGCAGCCAATCTGTTCTCGGGAGTGAGACCCAGTACTTC. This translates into CASSQSVLGSETQYF.

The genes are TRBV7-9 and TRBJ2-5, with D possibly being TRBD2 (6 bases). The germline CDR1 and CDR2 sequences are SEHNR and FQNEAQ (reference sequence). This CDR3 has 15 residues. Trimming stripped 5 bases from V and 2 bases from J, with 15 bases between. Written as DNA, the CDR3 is TGTGCCAGCAGCCTACGGCTAGCGACTCAAGAGACCCAGTACTTC. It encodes CASSLRLATQETQYF.

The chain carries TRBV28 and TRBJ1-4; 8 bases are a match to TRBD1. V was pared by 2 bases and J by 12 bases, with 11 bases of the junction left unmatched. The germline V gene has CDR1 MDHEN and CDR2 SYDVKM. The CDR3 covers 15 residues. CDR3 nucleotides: TGTGCCAGCAGTTTAGGGGGACAGGCCGGAAAGGAACTGTTTTTT. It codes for CASSLGGQAGKELFF. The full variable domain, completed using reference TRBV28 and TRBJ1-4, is DVKVTQSSRYLVKRTGEKVFLECVQDMDHENMFWYRQDPGLGLRLIYFSYDVKMKEKGDIPEGYSVSREKKERFSLILESASTNQTSMYLCASSLGGQAGKELFFGSGTQLSVL.

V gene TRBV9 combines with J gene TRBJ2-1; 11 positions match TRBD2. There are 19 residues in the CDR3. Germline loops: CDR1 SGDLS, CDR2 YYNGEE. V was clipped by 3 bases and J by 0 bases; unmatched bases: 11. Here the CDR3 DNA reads TGTGCCAGCAGCGCCCGGGGGGGACTAGCGGCATCCTCCTACAATGAGCAGTTCTTC. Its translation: CASSARGGLAASSYNEQFF.

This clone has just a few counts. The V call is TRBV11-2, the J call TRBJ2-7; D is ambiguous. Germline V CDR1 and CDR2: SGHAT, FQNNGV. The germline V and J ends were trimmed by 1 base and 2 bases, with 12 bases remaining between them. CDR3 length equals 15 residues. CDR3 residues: CASSLGTGRAYEQYF. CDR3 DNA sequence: TGTGCCAGCAGCTTAGGAACGGGTCGCGCCTACGAGCAGTACTTC.

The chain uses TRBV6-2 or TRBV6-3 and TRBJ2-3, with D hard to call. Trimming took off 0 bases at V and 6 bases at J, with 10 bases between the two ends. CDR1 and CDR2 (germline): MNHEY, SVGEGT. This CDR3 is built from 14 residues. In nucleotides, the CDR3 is TGTGCCAGCAGTTACTCTACACCCATCGATACGCAGTATTTT. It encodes CASSYSTPIDTQYF.

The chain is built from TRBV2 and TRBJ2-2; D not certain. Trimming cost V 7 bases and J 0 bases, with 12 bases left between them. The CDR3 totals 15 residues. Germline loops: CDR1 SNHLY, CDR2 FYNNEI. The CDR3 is CASKPQNTNTGELFF. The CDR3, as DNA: TGTGCCAGCAAGCCACAGAATACGAACACCGGGGAGCTGTTTTTT.

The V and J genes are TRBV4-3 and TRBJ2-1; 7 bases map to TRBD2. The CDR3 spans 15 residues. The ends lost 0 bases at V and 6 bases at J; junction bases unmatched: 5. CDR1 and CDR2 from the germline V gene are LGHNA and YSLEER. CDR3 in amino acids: CASSQDPGRGNEQFF. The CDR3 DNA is TGCGCCAGCAGCCAAGATCCAGGGAGGGGCAATGAGCAGTTCTTC.

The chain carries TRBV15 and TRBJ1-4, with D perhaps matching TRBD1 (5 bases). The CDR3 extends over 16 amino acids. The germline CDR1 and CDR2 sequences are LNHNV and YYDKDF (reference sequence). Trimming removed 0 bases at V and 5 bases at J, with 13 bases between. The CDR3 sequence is CATSRDLMTENEKLFF. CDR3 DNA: TGTGCCACCAGCAGAGATCTAATGACAGAGAATGAAAAACTGTTTTTT.

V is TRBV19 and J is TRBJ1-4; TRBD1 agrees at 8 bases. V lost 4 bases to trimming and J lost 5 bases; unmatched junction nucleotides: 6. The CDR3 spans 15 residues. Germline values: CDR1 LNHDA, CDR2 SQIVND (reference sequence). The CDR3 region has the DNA TGTGCCAGTAGTACCTTCGGACAGGGAAATGAAAAACTGTTTTTT. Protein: CASSTFGQGNEKLFF.

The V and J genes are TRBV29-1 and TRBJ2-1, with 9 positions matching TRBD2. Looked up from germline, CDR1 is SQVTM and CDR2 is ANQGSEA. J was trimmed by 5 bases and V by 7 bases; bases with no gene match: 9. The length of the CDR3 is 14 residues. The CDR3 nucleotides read TGCAGCGCGGCGCGTAGCGGGGGAAACAATGAGCAGTTCTTC. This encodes CSAARSGGNNEQFF.

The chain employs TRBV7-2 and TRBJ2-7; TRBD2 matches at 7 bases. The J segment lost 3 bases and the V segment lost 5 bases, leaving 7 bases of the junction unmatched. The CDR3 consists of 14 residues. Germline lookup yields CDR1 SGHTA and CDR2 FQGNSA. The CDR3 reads CASSQSPGGYEQYF. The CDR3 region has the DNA TGTGCCAGCAGCCAGAGCCCGGGGGGCTACGAGCAGTACTTC.

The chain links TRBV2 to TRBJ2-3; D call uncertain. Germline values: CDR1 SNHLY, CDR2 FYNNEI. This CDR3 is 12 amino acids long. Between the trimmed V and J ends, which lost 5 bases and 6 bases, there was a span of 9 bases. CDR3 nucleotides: TGTGCCAGCAGTTTCGAGAGGGATACGCAGTATTTT. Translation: CASSFERDTQYF.

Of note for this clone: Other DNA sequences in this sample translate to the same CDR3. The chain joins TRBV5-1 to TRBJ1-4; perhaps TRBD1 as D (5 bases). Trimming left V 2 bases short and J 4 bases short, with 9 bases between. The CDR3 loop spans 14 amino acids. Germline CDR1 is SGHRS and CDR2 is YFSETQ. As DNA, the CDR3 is TGCGCCAGCAGCTTAGACAGTTATAATGAAAAACTGTTTTTT. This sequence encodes CASSLDSYNEKLFF.

The CDR3 DNA sequence: TGTGCCAGCACGAGGTTTAGCACAGATACGCAGTATTTT. Its translation: CASTRFSTDTQYF. V is TRBV2 and J is TRBJ2-3, with unresolved D. This CDR3 has 13 residues. Germline CDR1 SNHLY, CDR2 FYNNEI. Trimming pared 7 bases from V and 0 bases from J, leaving 8 bases between.

This CDR3 is CASSVRDRWTSYNEQFF. As DNA, the CDR3 is TGTGCCAGCAGCGTCCGGGACAGATGGACATCCTACAATGAGCAGTTCTTC. The genes are TRBV9 and TRBJ2-1; 7 bases align to TRBD1. The germline V gene encodes CDR1 SGDLS and CDR2 YYNGEE. This CDR3 has 17 amino acids. Unmatched junction bases numbered 9, after V lost 2 bases and J lost 1 base.

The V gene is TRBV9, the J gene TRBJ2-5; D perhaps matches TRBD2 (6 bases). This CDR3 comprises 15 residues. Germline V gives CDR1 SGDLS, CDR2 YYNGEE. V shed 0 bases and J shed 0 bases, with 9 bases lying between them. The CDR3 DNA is TGTGCCAGCAGCGTAGGCGGGGTAAACCAAGAGACCCAGTACTTC. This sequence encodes CASSVGGVNQETQYF.

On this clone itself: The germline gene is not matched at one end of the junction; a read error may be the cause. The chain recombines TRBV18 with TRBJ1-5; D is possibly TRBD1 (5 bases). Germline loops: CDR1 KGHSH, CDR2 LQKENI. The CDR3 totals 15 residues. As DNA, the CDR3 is TGTGCCAGCTCACCCCAGGGCGCCAGCAGTCAGCCCCAGCATTTT. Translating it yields CASSPQGASSQPQHF.

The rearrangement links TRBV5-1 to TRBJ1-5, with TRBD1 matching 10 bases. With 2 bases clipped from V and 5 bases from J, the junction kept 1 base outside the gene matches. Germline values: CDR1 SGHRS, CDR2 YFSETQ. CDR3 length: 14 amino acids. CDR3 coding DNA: TGCGCCAGCAGCTTTGGGACAGGGGATCAGCCCCAGCATTTT. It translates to CASSFGTGDQPQHF.

In DNA, the CDR3 is TGCGCCAGCAGCCCGCGTCAGGGCGAGCAGTACTTC. Its translation is CASSPRQGEQYF. The rearrangement uses TRBV5-1 and TRBJ2-7; D is perhaps TRBD1 (5 bases). V was trimmed by 4 bases and J by 6 bases, leaving 11 bases between them. This CDR3 has 12 residues. Germline V gives CDR1 SGHRS, CDR2 YFSETQ.

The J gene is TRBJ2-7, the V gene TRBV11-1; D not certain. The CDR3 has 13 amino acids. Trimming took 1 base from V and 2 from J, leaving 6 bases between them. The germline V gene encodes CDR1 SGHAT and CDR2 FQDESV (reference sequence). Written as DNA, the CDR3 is TGTGCCAGCAGCTTAGGTCCGGCCTACGAGCAGTACTTC. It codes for CASSLGPAYEQYF.

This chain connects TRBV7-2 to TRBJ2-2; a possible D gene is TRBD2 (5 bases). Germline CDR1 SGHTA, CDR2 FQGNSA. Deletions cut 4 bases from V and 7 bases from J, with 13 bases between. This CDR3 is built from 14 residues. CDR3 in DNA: TGTGCCAGCAGCTCCACTAGTGGTTTCGGGGAGCTGTTTTTT. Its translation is CASSSTSGFGELFF.

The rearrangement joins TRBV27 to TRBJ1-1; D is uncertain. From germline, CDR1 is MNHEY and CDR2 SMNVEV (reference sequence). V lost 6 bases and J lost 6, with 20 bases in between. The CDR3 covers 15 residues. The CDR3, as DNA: TGTGCCAGCAGACGTAATGATGGGAGTTGGGCTGAAGCTTTCTTT. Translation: CASRRNDGSWAEAFF.